Presented here are 30 T cell receptor beta chains from one specimen sequenced in a study of blood T cell repertoires in COVID-19. Sequenced by immunoSEQ multiplex PCR; TCRdb stores in-frame clones only, minus some. The sample has about 70,000 clones, roughly 85% seen once; the top ten hold approximately 5.5%. Sequences were obtained from peripheral blood. These receptors were taken from an older man with acute or convalescent COVID-19.

In its sample, this clone was seen once. This rearrangement joins TRBV25-1 to TRBJ1-2, with TRBD1 identical over 7 bases. V shed 6 bases, J shed 2 bases, and the junction held 6 bases outside the gene matches. The CDR3 extends over 14 amino acids. CDR1 and CDR2 from the germline V gene are MGHDK and SYGVNS. The CDR3 protein is CASSPGGVNYGYTF. Here the CDR3 DNA reads TGTGCCAGCAGCCCAGGGGGTGTGAACTATGGCTACACCTTC.

This chain's CDR3 is CASSIAGQGHSNQPQHF. CDR3 sequence (DNA): TGTGCCAGTAGTATAGCAGGACAGGGACATAGCAATCAGCCCCAGCATTTT. The J gene is TRBJ1-5, the V gene TRBV19; 8 nucleotides line up with TRBD1. The CDR3 runs 17 residues. V was clipped by 1 base and J by 0 bases; unmatched bases: 5. Germline CDR1 is LNHDA and CDR2 is SQIVND (reference sequence).

V is TRBV7-2 and J is TRBJ1-3; D may be TRBD1 (5 bases). The germline CDR1 and CDR2 sequences are SGHTA and FQGNSA. The CDR3 totals 15 residues. V was shortened by 1 base and J by 2 bases, with 9 bases between the two germline ends. In DNA, the CDR3 is TGTGCCAGCAGCTTAGGGGGGGATACTGGAAACACCATATATTTT. Protein product: CASSLGGDTGNTIYF.

The chain is built from TRBV13 and TRBJ1-2; D unresolved. Looked up from germline, CDR1 is PRHDT and CDR2 is FYEKMQ (reference sequence). This CDR3 contains 14 residues. V dropped 5 bases and J dropped 4 bases, with 14 bases sitting between them. The CDR3 loop reads CASSPQGRAYGYTF. DNA of the CDR3: TGTGCCAGCAGCCCCCAAGGGAGGGCCTATGGCTACACCTTC.

The V gene is TRBV10-3, the J gene TRBJ2-3; 12 nucleotides agree with TRBD2. After removal of 4 bases from V and 6 bases from J, the junction contained 11 bases not matched to a gene. The CDR3 covers 17 residues. Germline CDR1 reads ENHRY; CDR2 reads SYGVKD. CDR3 amino acids: CAISGPRTSGNSDTQYF. The CDR3 coding sequence is TGTGCCATCAGTGGCCCGCGGACTAGCGGGAACAGCGATACGCAGTATTTT.

The genes are TRBV6-5 and TRBJ2-5, with 8 nucleotides matching TRBD1. The CDR3 covers 14 residues. Germline V gives CDR1 MNHEY, CDR2 SVGAGI. The V gene end was trimmed by 4 bases and the J gene end by 7 bases; junction bases not matched to a gene: 8. This CDR3 reads CASSFRQGRGTQYF. CDR3 sequence (DNA): TGTGCCAGCAGTTTCAGACAGGGGCGCGGGACCCAGTACTTC.

The chain employs TRBV27 and TRBJ1-2; D uncertain. V was cut by 6 bases and J by 0 bases, with 2 bases left in between. CDR1 is MNHEY and CDR2 is SMNVEV in the germline V gene (reference sequence). This CDR3 region has 11 residues. As DNA, the CDR3 is TGTGCCAGCAGCTCTAACTATGGCTACACCTTC. Translated, it gives CASSSNYGYTF.

The J gene is TRBJ1-1, the V gene TRBV4-1; D not certain. The CDR3 runs to 14 residues. V lost 1 base to trimming and J lost 3 bases, with 9 bases between them. Germline V gene data show CDR1 as MGHRA and CDR2 as YSYEKL. The CDR3 DNA follows: TGCGCCAGCAGCCAAGCTGTCCGTGACACTGAAGCTTTCTTT. Translation: CASSQAVRDTEAFF.

This chain links TRBV6-4 with TRBJ1-1; D is perhaps TRBD1 (5 bases). This CDR3 comprises 10 residues. The V end was cut by 8 bases, the J end by 10 bases, with 11 bases between. CDR1 and CDR2 from the germline V gene are MRHNA and SNTAGT. The CDR3 nucleotides are TGTGCCAGCCAAGACAGTGGAGCTTTCTTT. Protein: CASQDSGAFF.

The sample holds one count of this clone. CDR3 sequence reads: CASTPTGTWGYTF. The CDR3 nucleotides read TGTGCCTCTACTCCTACAGGGACGTGGGGCTACACCTTC. The J gene is TRBJ1-2, the V gene TRBV19; the D gene is possibly TRBD1 (6 bases). This CDR3 has 13 residues. Germline values: CDR1 LNHDA, CDR2 SQIVND (reference sequence). V was clipped by 11 bases and J by 8 bases, with 21 bases between them.

The chain employs TRBV19 and TRBJ1-1; TRBD1 aligns across 8 bases. J lost 5 bases, V lost 6 bases, and 8 bases had no gene match. The V gene's germline CDR1 is LNHDA and CDR2 SQIVND (reference sequence). The CDR3 loop spans 14 amino acids. The CDR3 is CASSPTGVKTEAFF. CDR3 sequence (DNA): TGTGCCAGTAGCCCGACAGGGGTTAAGACTGAAGCTTTCTTT.

The V and J genes are TRBV19 and TRBJ2-1, with a tentative D call TRBD2 (6 bases). CDR1 and CDR2 from the germline V gene are LNHDA and SQIVND (reference sequence). This CDR3 has 14 residues. V was trimmed by 5 bases and J by 5 bases, leaving 13 bases between them. The CDR3 spells CASSLLGEDNEQFF. CDR3 coding DNA: TGTGCCAGTAGTCTTCTGGGGGAGGACAATGAGCAGTTCTTC.

The chain's CDR3 is CASSQGTGLSGYTF. CDR3 DNA: TGCGCCAGCAGCCAAGGGACAGGACTGAGCGGCTACACCTTC. This chain uses TRBV4-1 with TRBJ1-2, with 7 bases fitting TRBD1. Germline-derived CDR1 and CDR2 are MGHRA and YSYEKL. CDR3 length equals 14 residues. Trimming cost V 1 base and J 8 bases; bases outside gene matches: 7.

The chain employs TRBV4-2 and TRBJ2-2; weak D call: TRBD1 (5 bases). Trimming left V 4 bases short and J 2 bases short, with 20 bases between. Germline CDR1 reads LGHNA; CDR2 reads YNFKEQ. There are 18 residues in the CDR3. This CDR3 is CASSRNPRTLQNTGELFF. CDR3 DNA sequence: TGTGCCAGCAGCCGGAACCCCAGGACACTCCAAAACACCGGGGAGCTGTTTTTT.

This clone occurred a few times. This chain's CDR3 is CASRPTVAYEQYF. CDR3 bases: TGTGCCAGCAGACCGACAGTTGCCTACGAGCAGTACTTC. The chain employs TRBV2 and TRBJ2-7; a possible D gene is TRBD1 (5 bases). Trimming removed 6 bases from V and 2 bases from J, with 11 bases in between. Germline V gene sequence: CDR1 SNHLY, CDR2 FYNNEI. The CDR3 spans 13 residues. The variable domain in full, with the rest retrieved from reference TRBV2 and TRBJ2-7, is EPEVTQTPSHQVTQMGQEVILRCVPISNHLYFYWYRQILGQKVEFLVSFYNNEISEKSEIFDDQFSVERPDGSNFTLKIRSTKLEDSAMYFCASRPTVAYEQYFGPGTRLTVT.

The chain recombines TRBV3-1 (or the pseudogene TRBV3-2) with TRBJ2-2, with D unresolved. Germline V gene sequence: CDR1 LGHDT, CDR2 YNNKEL (reference sequence). The CDR3 covers 12 residues. The ends were cut back, 2 bases at V and 6 bases at J, with 4 bases in the middle. The CDR3, as DNA: TGTGCCAGCAGCCAACGTGCCGGGGAGCTGTTTTTT. This encodes CASSQRAGELFF.

This clone is a singleton in its sample. This chain connects TRBV7-3 to TRBJ1-6; TRBD1 aligns across 9 bases. Per germline, CDR1 SGHTA and CDR2 FQGTGA. The J segment lost 6 bases and the V segment lost 2 bases, leaving 11 bases of the junction unmatched. This CDR3 is 18 amino acids long. The CDR3 nucleotides read TGTGCCAGCAGCTTAGGATCCTCACAGGGGGCGGTTAATTCACCCCTCCACTTT. Translated: CASSLGSSQGAVNSPLHF.

This CDR3 is CASRGQGVQPQHF. The DNA for the CDR3 is TGTGCCAGCCGAGGACAGGGGGTTCAGCCCCAGCATTTT. The chain employs TRBV19 and TRBJ1-5; 10 nucleotides align to TRBD1. This CDR3 region has 13 residues. CDR1 is LNHDA and CDR2 is SQIVND in the germline V gene (reference sequence). The junction had 5 bases not matched to a gene; V was cut back by 9 bases and J by 6 bases.

Here the CDR3 DNA reads TGTGCCAGCAGCTTAGGGGGAGTAGCGGGCTACTACGAGCAGTACTTC. Its translation: CASSLGGVAGYYEQYF. The chain carries TRBV7-2 and TRBJ2-7; TRBD2 matches at 7 bases. The V segment lost 1 base and the J segment 3 bases; nucleotides outside the gene matches: 9. CDR1 is SGHTA, CDR2 FQGNSA, per germline. The CDR3 loop spans 16 amino acids. Supplemented by reference TRBV7-2 and TRBJ2-7, the full variable domain reads GAGVSQSPSNKVTEKGKDVELRCDPISGHTALYWYRQSLGQGLEFLIYFQGNSAPDKSGLPSDRFSAERTGGSVSTLTIQRTQQEDSAVYLCASSLGGVAGYYEQYFGPGTRLTVT.

V and J are TRBV7-2 and TRBJ2-3, with TRBD2 matching 8 bases. Germline CDR1 SGHTA, CDR2 FQGNSA. V lost 2 bases to trimming and J lost 3 bases; unmatched junction nucleotides: 4. The CDR3 sequence is 15 residues long. This CDR3 reads CASSLNGGGTDTQYF. In DNA, the CDR3 is TGTGCCAGCAGCTTAAACGGGGGGGGTACAGATACGCAGTATTTT.

This clone was found once. The CDR3 region is CASNLAGLNTGELFF. DNA of the CDR3: TGTGCCAGCAACCTAGCGGGACTTAACACCGGGGAGCTGTTTTTT. The chain employs TRBV28 and TRBJ2-2; 9 bases line up with TRBD2. In germline, CDR1 is MDHEN, CDR2 SYDVKM. Trimming at V came to 7 bases and at J to 2 bases, leaving 5 bases not matched to a gene. This CDR3 contains 15 residues. Using reference TRBV28 and TRBJ2-2 for the parts outside the CDR3, the full variable domain is DVKVTQSSRYLVKRTGEKVFLECVQDMDHENMFWYRQDPGLGLRLIYFSYDVKMKEKGDIPEGYSVSREKKERFSLILESASTNQTSMYLCASNLAGLNTGELFFGEGSRLTVL.

The chain has TRBV27 and TRBJ2-2; D is uncertain. CDR1 is MNHEY, CDR2 SMNVEV, per germline (reference sequence). The CDR3 totals 14 residues. Trimming stripped 3 bases from V and 1 base from J, with 6 bases between. CDR3 amino acids: CASSFWQNTGELFF. The DNA for the CDR3 is TGTGCCAGCAGTTTCTGGCAGAACACCGGGGAGCTGTTTTTT.

The chain's CDR3 is CASRPTGATEAFF. The CDR3 nucleotides read TGTGCCAGCAGACCAACAGGGGCCACTGAAGCTTTCTTT. This sequence joins TRBV7-2 and TRBJ1-1; TRBD1 aligns across 7 bases. J lost 4 bases, V lost 6 bases, and 5 bases had no gene match. Germline lookup yields CDR1 SGHTA and CDR2 FQGNSA. The CDR3 extends over 13 amino acids. The full variable domain, its missing parts supplied by reference TRBV7-2 and TRBJ1-1, is GAGVSQSPSNKVTEKGKDVELRCDPISGHTALYWYRQSLGQGLEFLIYFQGNSAPDKSGLPSDRFSAERTGGSVSTLTIQRTQQEDSAVYLCASRPTGATEAFFGQGTRLTVV.

This chain joins TRBV19 and TRBJ1-5, with D perhaps matching TRBD1 (5 bases). Per germline, CDR1 LNHDA and CDR2 SQIVND (reference sequence). Trimming took 7 bases from V and 5 from J, leaving 18 bases between them. The CDR3 loop spans 15 amino acids. The CDR3 DNA is TGTGCCAGTACGAATTTCCCAGGGATCGATCAGCCCCAGCATTTT. It translates to CASTNFPGIDQPQHF.

This sequence joins TRBV5-1 and TRBJ2-5, with 14 bases that match TRBD2. The trim removed 0 bases at V and 4 bases at J, leaving 11 bases unmatched. This CDR3 spans 19 amino acids. The germline V gene has CDR1 SGHRS and CDR2 YFSETQ. CDR3 bases: TGCGCCAGCAGCTTGGTGGGACTAGCGGGGGTTGGATGGGGAGAGACCCAGTACTTC. Translation: CASSLVGLAGVGWGETQYF.

The rearrangement uses TRBV3-1 (or the pseudogene TRBV3-2) and TRBJ1-1, with 10 bases that match TRBD1. CDR3 length equals 15 residues. CDR1 and CDR2 (germline): LGHDT, YNNKEL (reference sequence). The J segment lost 6 bases and the V segment lost 3 bases, leaving 7 bases of the junction unmatched. The DNA of the CDR3 is TGTGCCAGCAGCCAGAAGGGACAGGGGTCGGCTGAAGCTTTCTTT. Protein product: CASSQKGQGSAEAFF.

The J gene is TRBJ1-1, the V gene TRBV6-6; the match to TRBD1 covers 8 bases. The CDR3 contains 15 residues. CDR1 and CDR2 from the germline V gene are MNHNY and SVGAGI (reference sequence). Trimming cost V 5 bases and J 3 bases; bases outside gene matches: 8. The CDR3 here is CASSLSGTGDTEAFF. The CDR3 DNA reads TGTGCCAGCAGTCTCTCCGGGACAGGAGACACTGAAGCTTTCTTT.

This clone has a handful of counts. V and J are TRBV7-3 and TRBJ2-7, with D perhaps matching TRBD2 (5 bases). Germline assignment: CDR1 SGHTA and CDR2 FQGTGA. Trimming took 4 bases from V and 6 from J, leaving 16 bases between them. This CDR3 has 14 residues. The CDR3 bases are TGTGCCAGCAGCTGGGTCGCAGGAGGTGGCGAGCAGTACTTC. Translating gives CASSWVAGGGEQYF.

This chain uses TRBV6-2 or TRBV6-3 with TRBJ2-7; 7 bases line up with TRBD2. CDR3 length equals 14 residues. The ends lost 6 bases at V and 3 bases at J; junction bases unmatched: 8. Germline V gives CDR1 MNHEY, CDR2 SVGEGT. CDR3 nucleotides: TGTGCCAGCAGCCGGCCTACTAGCGTCTACGAGCAGTACTTC. Its protein product is CASSRPTSVYEQYF.

The chain is built from TRBV20-1 and TRBJ1-5; no reliable D call. This CDR3 has 12 amino acids. With 6 bases removed from V and 0 bases from J, the gap between germline ends came to 6 bases. Germline lookup yields CDR1 DFQATT and CDR2 SNEGSKA (reference sequence). The CDR3: CSASYSNQPQHF. The CDR3 nucleotides are TGCAGTGCGAGTTATAGCAATCAGCCCCAGCATTTT.